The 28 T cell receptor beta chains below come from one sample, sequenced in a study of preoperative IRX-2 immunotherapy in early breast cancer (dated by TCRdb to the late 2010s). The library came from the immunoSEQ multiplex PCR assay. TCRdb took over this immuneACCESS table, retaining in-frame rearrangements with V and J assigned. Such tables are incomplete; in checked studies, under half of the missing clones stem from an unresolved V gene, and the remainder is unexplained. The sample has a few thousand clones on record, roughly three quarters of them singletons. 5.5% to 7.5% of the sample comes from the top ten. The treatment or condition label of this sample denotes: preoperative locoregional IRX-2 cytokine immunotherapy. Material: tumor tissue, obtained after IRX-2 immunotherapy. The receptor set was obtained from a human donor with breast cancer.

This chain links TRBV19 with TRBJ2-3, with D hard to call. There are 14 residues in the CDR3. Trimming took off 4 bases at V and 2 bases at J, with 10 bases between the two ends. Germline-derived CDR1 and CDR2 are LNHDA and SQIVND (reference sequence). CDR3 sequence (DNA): TGTGCCAGTAGTAGGATCCCTGCCACAGATACGCAGTATTTT. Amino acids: CASSRIPATDTQYF.

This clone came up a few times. CDR3 amino acids: CASTSPGGGNQPQHF. CDR3 DNA sequence: TGTGCCAGCACTTCCCCAGGGGGCGGCAATCAGCCCCAGCATTTT. V and J are TRBV28 and TRBJ1-5; 8 bases line up with TRBD1. Germline V CDR1 and CDR2: MDHEN, SYDVKM. With V trimmed by 7 bases and J by 2 bases, 7 bases remained unmatched. The CDR3 has 15 amino acids.

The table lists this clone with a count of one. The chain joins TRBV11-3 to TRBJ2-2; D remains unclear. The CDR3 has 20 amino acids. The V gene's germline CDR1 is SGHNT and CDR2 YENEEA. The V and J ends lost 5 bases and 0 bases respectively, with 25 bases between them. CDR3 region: CASSPKNWLSHTPNTGELFF. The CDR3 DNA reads TGTGCCAGCAGCCCCAAAAACTGGCTTAGTCATACCCCGAACACCGGGGAGCTGTTTTTT.

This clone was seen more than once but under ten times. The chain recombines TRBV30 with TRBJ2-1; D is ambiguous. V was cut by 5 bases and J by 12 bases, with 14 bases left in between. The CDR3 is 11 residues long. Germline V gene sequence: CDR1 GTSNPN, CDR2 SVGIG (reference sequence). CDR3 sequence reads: CAWGTGAWQFF. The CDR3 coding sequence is TGTGCCTGGGGTACGGGCGCTTGGCAGTTCTTC. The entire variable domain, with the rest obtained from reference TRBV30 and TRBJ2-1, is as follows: SQTIHQWPATLVQPVGSPLSLECTVEGTSNPNLYWYRQAAGRGLQLLFYSVGIGQISSEVPQNLSASRPQDRQFILSSKKLLLSDSGFYLCAWGTGAWQFFGPGTRLTVL.

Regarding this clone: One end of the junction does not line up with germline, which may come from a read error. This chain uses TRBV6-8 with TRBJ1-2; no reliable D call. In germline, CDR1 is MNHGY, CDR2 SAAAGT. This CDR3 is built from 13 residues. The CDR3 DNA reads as TGTGCCACCAGTGCGTTGGGCTACTATGGCTACACCTTC. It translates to CATSALGYYGYTF.

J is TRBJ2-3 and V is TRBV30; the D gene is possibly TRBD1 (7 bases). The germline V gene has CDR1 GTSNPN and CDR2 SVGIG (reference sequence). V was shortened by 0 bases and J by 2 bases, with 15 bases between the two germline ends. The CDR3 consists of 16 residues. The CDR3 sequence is CAWSVGLEGATDTQYF. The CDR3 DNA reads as TGTGCCTGGAGTGTTGGGTTGGAGGGGGCCACAGATACGCAGTATTTT.

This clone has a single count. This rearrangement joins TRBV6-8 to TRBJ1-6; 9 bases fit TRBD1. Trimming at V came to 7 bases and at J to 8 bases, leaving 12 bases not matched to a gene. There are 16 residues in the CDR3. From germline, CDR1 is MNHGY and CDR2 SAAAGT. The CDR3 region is CASIRTGEGGYSPLHF. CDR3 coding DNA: TGTGCCAGCATAAGGACAGGGGAAGGAGGTTATTCACCCCTCCACTTT.

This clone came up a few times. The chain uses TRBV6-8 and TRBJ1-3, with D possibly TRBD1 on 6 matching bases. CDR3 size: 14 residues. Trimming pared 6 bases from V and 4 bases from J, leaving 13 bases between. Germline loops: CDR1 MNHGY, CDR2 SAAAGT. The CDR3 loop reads CASREQGYGNTIYF. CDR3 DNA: TGTGCCAGCAGAGAACAGGGCTACGGAAACACCATATATTTT.

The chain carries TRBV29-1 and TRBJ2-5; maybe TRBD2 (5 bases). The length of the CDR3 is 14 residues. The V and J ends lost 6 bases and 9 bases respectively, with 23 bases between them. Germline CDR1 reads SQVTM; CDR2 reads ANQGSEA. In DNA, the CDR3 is TGCAGCGTACCCGCATTTCAGCCACCAGCGGCCCAGTACTTC. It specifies CSVPAFQPPAAQYF.

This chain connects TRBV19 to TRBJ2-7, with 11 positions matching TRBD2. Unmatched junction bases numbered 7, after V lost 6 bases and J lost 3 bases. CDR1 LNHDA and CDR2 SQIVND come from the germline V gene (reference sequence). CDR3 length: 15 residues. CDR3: CASSDTSGRYYEQYF. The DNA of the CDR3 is TGTGCCAGTAGCGACACTAGCGGGAGATACTACGAGCAGTACTTC.

The CDR3 DNA reads TGTGCCAGTAGTATGGGGATCACCTACAATGAGCAGTTCTTC. This codes for CASSMGITYNEQFF. The V call is TRBV19, the J call TRBJ2-1; D remains ambiguous. Germline V lookup: CDR1 LNHDA, CDR2 SQIVND (reference sequence). This CDR3 comprises 14 residues. V lost 3 bases and J lost 2, with 8 bases in between.

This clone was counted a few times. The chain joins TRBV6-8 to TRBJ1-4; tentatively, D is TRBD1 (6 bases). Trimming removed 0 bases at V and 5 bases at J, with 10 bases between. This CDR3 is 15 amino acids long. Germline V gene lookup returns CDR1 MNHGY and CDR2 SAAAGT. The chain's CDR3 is CASSYSRGPNEKLFF. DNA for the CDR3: TGTGCCAGCAGTTACTCTCGGGGGCCAAATGAAAAACTGTTTTTT.

The CDR3 spells CAWSVRRGQPQHF. DNA for the CDR3: TGTGCCTGGAGTGTACGGCGAGGGCAGCCCCAGCATTTT. This sequence joins TRBV30 and TRBJ1-5; D not certain. Trimming removed 0 bases at V and 7 bases at J, with 10 bases between. The CDR3 covers 13 residues. Germline V gives CDR1 GTSNPN, CDR2 SVGIG (reference sequence).

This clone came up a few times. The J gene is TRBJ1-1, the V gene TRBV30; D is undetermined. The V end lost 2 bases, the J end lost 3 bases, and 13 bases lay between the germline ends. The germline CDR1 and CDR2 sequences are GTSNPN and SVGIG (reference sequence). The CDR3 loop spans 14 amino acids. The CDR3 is CAWSKSDTYTEAFF. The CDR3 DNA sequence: TGTGCCTGGAGTAAAAGTGATACATACACTGAAGCTTTCTTT.

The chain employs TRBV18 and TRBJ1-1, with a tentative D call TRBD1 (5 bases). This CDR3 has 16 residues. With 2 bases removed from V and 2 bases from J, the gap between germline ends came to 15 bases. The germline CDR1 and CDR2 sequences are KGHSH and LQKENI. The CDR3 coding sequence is TGTGCCAGCTCACCAAGAGGGGTCGGATTCAACACTGAAGCTTTCTTT. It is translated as CASSPRGVGFNTEAFF.

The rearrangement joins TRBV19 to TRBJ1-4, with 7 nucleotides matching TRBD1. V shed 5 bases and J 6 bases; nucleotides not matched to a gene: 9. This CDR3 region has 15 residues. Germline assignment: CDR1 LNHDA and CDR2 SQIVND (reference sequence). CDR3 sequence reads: CASSPGGALYEKLFF. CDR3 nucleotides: TGTGCCAGTAGTCCAGGGGGGGCTCTCTATGAAAAACTGTTTTTT.

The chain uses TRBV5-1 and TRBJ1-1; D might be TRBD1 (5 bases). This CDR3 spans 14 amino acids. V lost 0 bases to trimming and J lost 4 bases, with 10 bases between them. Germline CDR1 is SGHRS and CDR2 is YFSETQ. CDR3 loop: CASSLGQGGTEAFF. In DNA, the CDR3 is TGCGCCAGCAGCTTGGGGCAGGGCGGCACTGAAGCTTTCTTT.

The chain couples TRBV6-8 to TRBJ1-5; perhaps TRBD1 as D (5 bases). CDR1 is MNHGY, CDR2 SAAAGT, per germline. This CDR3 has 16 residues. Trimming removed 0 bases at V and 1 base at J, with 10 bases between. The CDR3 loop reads CASSYSTGGSNQPQHF. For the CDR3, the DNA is TGTGCCAGCAGTTACTCGACGGGGGGAAGCAATCAGCCCCAGCATTTT.

In DNA, the CDR3 is TGTGCTAGTGGTCCCCCACTAGCGGGAATAGGAGAGACCCAGTACTTC. It is translated as CASGPPLAGIGETQYF. This chain connects TRBV12-5 to TRBJ2-5, with 10 bases lining up with TRBD2. V shed 5 bases and J 4 bases; nucleotides not matched to a gene: 10. Per germline, CDR1 LGHNT and CDR2 FRNRAP. CDR3 length equals 16 residues.

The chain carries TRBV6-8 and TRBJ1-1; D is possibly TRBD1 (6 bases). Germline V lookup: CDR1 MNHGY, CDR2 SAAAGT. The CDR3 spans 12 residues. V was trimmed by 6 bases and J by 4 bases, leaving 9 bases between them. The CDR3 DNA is TGTGCCAGCAGGGGAGGGGGCACTGAAGCTTTCTTT. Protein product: CASRGGGTEAFF.

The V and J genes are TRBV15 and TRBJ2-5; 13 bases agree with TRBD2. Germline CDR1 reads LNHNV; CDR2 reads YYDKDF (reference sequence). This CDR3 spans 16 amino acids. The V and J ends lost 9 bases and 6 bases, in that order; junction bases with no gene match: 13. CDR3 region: CATNSRTGTSGKTQYF. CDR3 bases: TGTGCCACTAATTCGAGAACCGGGACTAGCGGGAAGACCCAGTACTTC.

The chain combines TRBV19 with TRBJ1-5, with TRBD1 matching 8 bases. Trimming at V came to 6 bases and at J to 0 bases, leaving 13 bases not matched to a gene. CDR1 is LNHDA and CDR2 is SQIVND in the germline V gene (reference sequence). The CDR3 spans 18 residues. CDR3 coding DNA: TGTGCCAGTAGAAGGGGGTCAGGGGGCCCGTATAGCAATCAGCCCCAGCATTTT. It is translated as CASRRGSGGPYSNQPQHF.

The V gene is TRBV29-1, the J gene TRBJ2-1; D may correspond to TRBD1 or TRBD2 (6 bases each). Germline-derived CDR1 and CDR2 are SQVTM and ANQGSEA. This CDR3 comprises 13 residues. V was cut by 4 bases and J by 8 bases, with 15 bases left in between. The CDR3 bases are TGCAGCGTTGTGGGCGGAAGGGGGGATGAGCAGTTCTTC. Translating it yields CSVVGGRGDEQFF.

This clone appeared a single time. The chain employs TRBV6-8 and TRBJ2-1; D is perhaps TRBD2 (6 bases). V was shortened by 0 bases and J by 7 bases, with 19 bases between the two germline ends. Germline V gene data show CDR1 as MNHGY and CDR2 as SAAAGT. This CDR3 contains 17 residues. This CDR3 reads CASSYSATNGTGNEQFF. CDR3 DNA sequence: TGTGCCAGCAGTTACTCGGCGACTAACGGGACTGGTAATGAGCAGTTCTTC.

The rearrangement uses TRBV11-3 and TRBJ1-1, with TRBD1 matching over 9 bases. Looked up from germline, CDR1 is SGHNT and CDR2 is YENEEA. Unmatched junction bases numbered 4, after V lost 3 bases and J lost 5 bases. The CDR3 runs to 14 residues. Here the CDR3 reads CASSLDRGGTEAFF. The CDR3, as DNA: TGTGCCAGCAGCTTGGACAGGGGTGGAACTGAAGCTTTCTTT.

The CDR3 loop is CSAITGGNTEAFF. CDR3 bases: TGCAGCGCGATTACAGGGGGGAACACTGAAGCTTTCTTT. This rearrangement joins TRBV29-1 to TRBJ1-1, with TRBD1 matching 8 bases. Germline values: CDR1 SQVTM, CDR2 ANQGSEA. The V gene end was trimmed by 7 bases and the J gene end by 1 base; junction bases not matched to a gene: 5. The CDR3 length is 13 residues.

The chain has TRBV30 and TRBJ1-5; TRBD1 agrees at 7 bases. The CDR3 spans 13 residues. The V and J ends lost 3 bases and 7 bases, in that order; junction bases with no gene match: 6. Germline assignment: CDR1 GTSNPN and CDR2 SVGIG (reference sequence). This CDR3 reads CAWSTGEAQPQHF. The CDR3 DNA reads TGTGCCTGGAGCACAGGGGAAGCACAGCCCCAGCATTTT. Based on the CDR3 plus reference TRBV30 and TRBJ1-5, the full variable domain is SQTIHQWPATLVQPVGSPLSLECTVEGTSNPNLYWYRQAAGRGLQLLFYSVGIGQISSEVPQNLSASRPQDRQFILSSKKLLLSDSGFYLCAWSTGEAQPQHFGDGTRLSIL.

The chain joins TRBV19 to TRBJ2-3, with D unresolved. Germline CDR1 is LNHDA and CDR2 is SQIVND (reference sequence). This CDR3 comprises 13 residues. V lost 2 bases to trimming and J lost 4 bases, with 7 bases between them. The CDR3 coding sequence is TGTGCCAGTAGTATAAATAAGGCAGATACGCAGTATTTT. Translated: CASSINKADTQYF.